A selection of T cell receptor beta chains follows, all from one sample in a study of blood T cell repertoires in COVID-19. The assay was immunoSEQ multiplex PCR, and TCRdb's table has in-frame clones only and misses some. Among about 100,000 clones, more than 90% were seen once, and the ten largest hold less than 2%. The specimen sequenced was peripheral blood. The receptors shown here come from a man aged 55 to 70 with acute or convalescent COVID-19. Both conserved end residues are part of each CDR3. D genes are given only for firm matches. Expanded clones are given a class, and other clones once, few, many or no size at all.

d_call: NA; v_call: TRBV7-3; j_call: TRBJ2-1; clone_size: NA; cdr3_nt: TGTGCCAGCAGCTTAGAGGCAAGCTCCTACAATGAGCAGTTCTTC; cdr3_aa: CASSLEASSYNEQFF
d_call: NA; v_call: TRBV27; j_call: TRBJ2-2; clone_size: NA; cdr3_nt: TGTGCCAGCAGCTTTGGGGGGACGGACACCGGGGAGCTGTTTTTT; cdr3_aa: CASSFGGTDTGELFF
d_call: TRBD2; v_call: TRBV5-1; j_call: TRBJ2-3; clone_size: NA; cdr3_nt: TGCGCCAGCAGCCCCGGGACTAGCGGGACCACAGATACGCAGTATTTT; cdr3_aa: CASSPGTSGTTDTQYF
d_call: TRBD1; v_call: TRBV4-1; j_call: TRBJ1-5; clone_size: NA; cdr3_nt: TGCGCCAGCAGCCAAGGGACAGGGGGCAATCAGCCCCAGCATTTT; cdr3_aa: CASSQGTGGNQPQHF
d_call: NA; v_call: TRBV19; j_call: TRBJ2-7; clone_size: NA; cdr3_nt: TGTGCCAGTAGTATAGTAGAGACAGGGAGGAACGAGCAGTACTTC; cdr3_aa: CASSIVETGRNEQYF
d_call: TRBD2; v_call: TRBV27; j_call: TRBJ2-7; clone_size: NA; cdr3_nt: TGTGCCAGCAGTCCTATCCCCGGACTAGCGGGAGGGTACGAGCAGTACTTC; cdr3_aa: CASSPIPGLAGGYEQYF
d_call: TRBD1; v_call: TRBV2; j_call: TRBJ2-1; clone_size: NA; cdr3_nt: TGTGCCAGCAACCGGGACAGGGACAATGAGCAGTTCTTC; cdr3_aa: CASNRDRDNEQFF
d_call: TRBD2; v_call: TRBV9; j_call: TRBJ2-3; clone_size: NA; cdr3_nt: TGTGCCAGCAGCCCAAGGTGGGGGACTAGCGACACAGATACGCAGTATTTT; cdr3_aa: CASSPRWGTSDTDTQYF
d_call: NA; v_call: TRBV12-5; j_call: TRBJ2-7; clone_size: once; cdr3_nt: TGTGCTAGTGGTCCCCAGGGGGGCTCCTACGAGCAGTACTTC; cdr3_aa: CASGPQGGSYEQYF
d_call: NA; v_call: TRBV9; j_call: TRBJ2-2; clone_size: NA; cdr3_nt: TGTGCCAGCAGCATACAGGCAGGCCCTGGTACCGGGGAGCTGTTTTTT; cdr3_aa: CASSIQAGPGTGELFF
d_call: NA; v_call: TRBV19; j_call: TRBJ1-6; clone_size: NA; cdr3_nt: TGTGCCAGTAGTACCCGGACAGATCATTCACCCCTCCACTTT; cdr3_aa: CASSTRTDHSPLHF
d_call: NA; v_call: TRBV4-2; j_call: TRBJ2-7; clone_size: NA; cdr3_nt: TGTGCCAGCAGCCATTTGGGCGAGGAGCAGTACTTC; cdr3_aa: CASSHLGEEQYF
d_call: NA; v_call: TRBV9; j_call: TRBJ1-2; clone_size: NA; cdr3_nt: TGTGCCAGCAGCGTCACCGGGGTCTATGGCTACACCTTC; cdr3_aa: CASSVTGVYGYTF
d_call: TRBD2; v_call: TRBV7-2; j_call: TRBJ2-2; clone_size: NA; cdr3_nt: TGTGCCAGCAGCTCCCGACGGAGCGGGAAGGGGAGGGGGGAGCTGTTTTTT; cdr3_aa: CASSSRRSGKGRGELFF
d_call: NA; v_call: TRBV27; j_call: TRBJ2-5; clone_size: NA; cdr3_nt: TGTGCCAGCAGTCCCCGCGGGACCCCGGGGTCAGAGACCCAGTACTTC; cdr3_aa: CASSPRGTPGSETQYF
d_call: TRBD1; v_call: TRBV3-1/TRBV3-2; j_call: TRBJ1-1; clone_size: NA; cdr3_nt: TGTGCCAGCACACAGGGGGGAGACACTGAAGCTTTCTTT; cdr3_aa: CASTQGGDTEAFF
d_call: TRBD1; v_call: TRBV4-2; j_call: TRBJ1-6; clone_size: NA; cdr3_nt: TGTGCCAGCAGAGGCACCGGGACAGAGAATTCACCCCTCCACTTT; cdr3_aa: CASRGTGTENSPLHF
d_call: TRBD2; v_call: TRBV7-2; j_call: TRBJ2-7; clone_size: NA; cdr3_nt: TGTGCCAGCAGACCTACTAGCGGAAACTACGAGCAGTACTTC; cdr3_aa: CASRPTSGNYEQYF
d_call: NA; v_call: TRBV28; j_call: TRBJ1-2; clone_size: NA; cdr3_nt: TGTGCCAGCAGTCCACCAGCCGGCGGGGGGGCGATCTATGGCTACACCTTC; cdr3_aa: CASSPPAGGGAIYGYTF
d_call: NA; v_call: TRBV7-2; j_call: TRBJ2-2; clone_size: NA; cdr3_nt: TGTGCCAGCAGCTTAAACGGGAACCCCGGGGAGCTGTTTTTT; cdr3_aa: CASSLNGNPGELFF
d_call: TRBD1; v_call: TRBV13; j_call: TRBJ1-1; clone_size: NA; cdr3_nt: TGTGCCAGCAGCCCGGGGGGGGACAGGAACACTGAAGCTTTCTTT; cdr3_aa: CASSPGGDRNTEAFF
d_call: TRBD2; v_call: TRBV7-8; j_call: TRBJ2-5; clone_size: few; cdr3_nt: TGTGCCAGCAGCTCCAAGCTCGGACTAGCGGGAGGGGGGGCCCAGTACTTC; cdr3_aa: CASSSKLGLAGGGAQYF
d_call: TRBD2; v_call: TRBV7-3; j_call: TRBJ2-1; clone_size: NA; cdr3_nt: TGTGCCAGCAGCTTAGCGGGAGGGCCAACGAATGAGCAGTTCTTC; cdr3_aa: CASSLAGGPTNEQFF
d_call: TRBD1; v_call: TRBV6-1; j_call: TRBJ2-7; clone_size: once; cdr3_nt: TGTGCCAGCAGTGAAGGCCCCTCGGGACAGGGAACCTACGAGCAGTACTTC; cdr3_aa: CASSEGPSGQGTYEQYF
d_call: TRBD1; v_call: TRBV2; j_call: TRBJ1-6; clone_size: NA; cdr3_nt: TGTGCCAGCAGTGGGACAGGCCGATCACCCCTCCACTTT; cdr3_aa: CASSGTGRSPLHF
d_call: NA; v_call: TRBV29-1; j_call: TRBJ2-3; clone_size: once; cdr3_nt: TGCAGCGTAGGGGACATCACAGATACGCAGTATTTT; cdr3_aa: CSVGDITDTQYF
d_call: NA; v_call: TRBV6-2/TRBV6-3; j_call: TRBJ2-5; clone_size: NA; cdr3_nt: NA; cdr3_aa: CASSSSDRGEETQYF
d_call: TRBD1; v_call: TRBV2; j_call: TRBJ1-1; clone_size: once; cdr3_nt: TGTGCCAGCAGTATAGGACAGGGGGTCACTGAAGCTTTCTTT; cdr3_aa: CASSIGQGVTEAFF
d_call: NA; v_call: TRBV5-8; j_call: TRBJ1-6; clone_size: NA; cdr3_nt: TGTGCCAGCAGCTTGACGCCCACCGGGCTCCACTTT; cdr3_aa: CASSLTPTGLHF
d_call: TRBD2; v_call: TRBV5-1; j_call: TRBJ2-2; clone_size: NA; cdr3_nt: TGCGCCAGCGACCCCGGGACTAGCAGTTATAGCAACACCGGGGAGCTGTTTTTT; cdr3_aa: CASDPGTSSYSNTGELFF
d_call: TRBD2; v_call: TRBV10-3; j_call: TRBJ2-1; clone_size: NA; cdr3_nt: TGTGCCATCAGAGACGGTTTAGCGGGGGTCTTGGATGAGCAGTTCTTC; cdr3_aa: CAIRDGLAGVLDEQFF
d_call: NA; v_call: TRBV11-3; j_call: TRBJ1-1; clone_size: once; cdr3_nt: TGTGCCAGCAGCTCAGTCCGGGCGGGCACTGAAGCTTTCTTT; cdr3_aa: CASSSVRAGTEAFF
d_call: TRBD2; v_call: TRBV3-1/TRBV3-2; j_call: TRBJ2-5; clone_size: NA; cdr3_nt: TGTGCCAGCAGCCAAACCGGGACTAGCGGGGAGACCCAGTACTTC; cdr3_aa: CASSQTGTSGETQYF
d_call: TRBD1; v_call: TRBV28; j_call: TRBJ2-7; clone_size: NA; cdr3_nt: TGTGCCAGCAGTACCTTCCGGACAGGTGGCTACGAGCAGTACTTC; cdr3_aa: CASSTFRTGGYEQYF
d_call: TRBD1; v_call: TRBV2; j_call: TRBJ2-3; clone_size: few; cdr3_nt: TGTGCCAGCAGCCGTCCGACAGGGCCAGATACGCAGTATTTT; cdr3_aa: CASSRPTGPDTQYF
d_call: NA; v_call: TRBV4-2; j_call: TRBJ1-3; clone_size: NA; cdr3_nt: TGTGCCAGCAGCCAGGACAGTTACCTAGGAAACACCATATATTTT; cdr3_aa: CASSQDSYLGNTIYF